This T cell receptor (beta chain) was sequenced for a study of blood T cell repertoires in COVID-19. Study in general: COVID-19 samples, acute and convalescent, were from the United States, Italy and Spain. The analysed material was cDNA or gDNA that came from T cells, B-cell-depleted T cells, or PBMCs.

Methods used by the authors: Estimation of nucleated cell counts relied on the amplification of reference gene primers. Here immunoSEQ multiplex PCR was the method, and the copy in TCRdb shows in-frame clones only, minus some. V, J and clone size are those of that table, while D and trimming were read from the DNA. The sample holds 7,500 to 10,000 clones, about 86% seen once. CDR3 length: 14 amino acids. J lost 7 bases, V lost 6 bases, and 7 bases had no gene match. Germline CDR1 MNHEY, CDR2 SVGAGI. The sequenced sample consisted of peripheral blood. This clonotype was obtained from a man aged 55 to 70 with acute or convalescent COVID-19. The chain couples TRBV6-5 to TRBJ1-4; 8 bases map to TRBD1. The CDR3 nucleotides are TGTGCCAGCAGGGTAACAGGGGGAGGTGAAAAACTGTTTTTT. It specifies CASRVTGGGEKLFF.